The following is a TCR beta chain sequence with its context. Its antigen remains unknown. This CDR3 region has 14 residues. The germline V and J ends were trimmed by 7 bases and 4 bases, with 14 bases remaining between them. The germline CDR1 and CDR2 sequences are SNHLY and FYNNEI. This specimen comes from a study of cytomegalovirus exposure and HLA in healthy donors. Study-wide results and caveats: Earlier analysis yielded a pattern in which most TCR beta V segments were productive about 90% or about 30% of the time. A later analysis reportedly found fewer N-insertions in an Asian-associated ancestry cluster than the approximately 670-donor mean.

Vbeta (60) and Jbeta (13) primers were used in the PCR. In the study's own analysis: Some 11 million of the 75 million to 95 million unique TCR beta chains counted in a later analysis were shared. Sequencing was performed with immunoSEQ multiplex PCR; in TCRdb, only in-frame clones are kept and a portion is missing. V and J calls and clone size are copied from that table; D and trimming were computed from the DNA. The repertoire holds 58,000 or so clones, with roughly 70% as singletons. This TCR was sampled from a man aged 50 to 59 in good health and CMV-seropositive. The material sequenced was PBMCs. The V gene is TRBV2, the J gene TRBJ1-5; a possible D gene is TRBD1 (6 bases). CDR3 amino acids: CASTGAQGNQPQHF. The CDR3 bases are TGTGCCAGCACAGGGGCCCAAGGGAATCAGCCCCAGCATTTT.